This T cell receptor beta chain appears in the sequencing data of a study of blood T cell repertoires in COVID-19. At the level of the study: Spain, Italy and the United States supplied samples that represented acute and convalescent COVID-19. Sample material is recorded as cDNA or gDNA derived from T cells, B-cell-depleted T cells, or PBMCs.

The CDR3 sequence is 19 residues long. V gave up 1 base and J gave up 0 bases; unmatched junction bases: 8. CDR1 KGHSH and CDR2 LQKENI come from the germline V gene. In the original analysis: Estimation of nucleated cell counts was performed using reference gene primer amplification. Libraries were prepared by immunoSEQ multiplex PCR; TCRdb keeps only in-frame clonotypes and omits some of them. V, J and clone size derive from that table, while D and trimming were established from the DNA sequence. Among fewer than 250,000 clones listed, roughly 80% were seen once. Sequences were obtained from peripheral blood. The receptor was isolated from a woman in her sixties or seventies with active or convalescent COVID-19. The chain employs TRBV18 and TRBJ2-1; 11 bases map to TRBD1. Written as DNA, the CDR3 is TGTGCCAGCTCACCACTTGGGACAGGGGGTTTGAGCTCCTACAATGAGCAGTTCTTC. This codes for CASSPLGTGGLSSYNEQFF.